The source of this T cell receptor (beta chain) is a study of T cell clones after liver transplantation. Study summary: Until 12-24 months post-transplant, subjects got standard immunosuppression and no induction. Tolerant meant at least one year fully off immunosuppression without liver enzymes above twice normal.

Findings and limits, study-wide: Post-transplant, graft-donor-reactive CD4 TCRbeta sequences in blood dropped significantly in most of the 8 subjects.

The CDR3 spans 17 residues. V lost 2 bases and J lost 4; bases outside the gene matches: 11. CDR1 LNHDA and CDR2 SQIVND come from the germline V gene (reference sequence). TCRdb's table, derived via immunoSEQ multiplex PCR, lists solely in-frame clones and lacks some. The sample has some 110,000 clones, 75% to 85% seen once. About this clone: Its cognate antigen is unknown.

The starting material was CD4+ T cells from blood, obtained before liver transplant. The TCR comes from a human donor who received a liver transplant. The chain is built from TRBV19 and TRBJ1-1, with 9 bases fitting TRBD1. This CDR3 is CASSITQGANLRTEAFF. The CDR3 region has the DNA TGTGCCAGTAGTATAACACAGGGGGCAAATTTACGCACTGAAGCTTTCTTT.